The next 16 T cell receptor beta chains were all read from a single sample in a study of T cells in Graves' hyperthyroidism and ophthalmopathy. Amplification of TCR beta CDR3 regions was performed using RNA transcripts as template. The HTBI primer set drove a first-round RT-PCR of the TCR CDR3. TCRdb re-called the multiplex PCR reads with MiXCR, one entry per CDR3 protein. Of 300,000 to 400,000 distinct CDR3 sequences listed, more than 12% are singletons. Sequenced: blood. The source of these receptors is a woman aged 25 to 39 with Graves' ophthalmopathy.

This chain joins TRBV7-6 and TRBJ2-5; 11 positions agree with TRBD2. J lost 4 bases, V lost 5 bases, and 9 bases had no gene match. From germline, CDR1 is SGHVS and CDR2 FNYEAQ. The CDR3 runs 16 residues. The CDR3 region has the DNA TGTGCCAGCAGCCCAACGCGGCTAGCGGGGGGAGAGACCCAGTACTTC. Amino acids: CASSPTRLAGGETQYF.

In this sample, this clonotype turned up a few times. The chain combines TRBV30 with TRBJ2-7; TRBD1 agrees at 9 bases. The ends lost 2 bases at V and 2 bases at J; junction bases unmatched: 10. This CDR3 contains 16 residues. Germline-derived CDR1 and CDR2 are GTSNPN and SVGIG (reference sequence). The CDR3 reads CAWSSITGTGTYEQYF. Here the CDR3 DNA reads TGTGCCTGGAGTAGCATAACCGGGACAGGGACCTACGAGCAGTACTTC.

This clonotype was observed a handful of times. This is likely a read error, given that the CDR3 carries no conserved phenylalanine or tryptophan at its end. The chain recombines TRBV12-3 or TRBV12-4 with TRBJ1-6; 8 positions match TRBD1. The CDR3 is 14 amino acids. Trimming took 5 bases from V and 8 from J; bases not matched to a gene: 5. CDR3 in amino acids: CASSQTGVDSPLHL. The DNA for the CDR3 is TGTGCCAGCAGTCAGACAGGGGTGGATTCACCCCTCCACCTT.

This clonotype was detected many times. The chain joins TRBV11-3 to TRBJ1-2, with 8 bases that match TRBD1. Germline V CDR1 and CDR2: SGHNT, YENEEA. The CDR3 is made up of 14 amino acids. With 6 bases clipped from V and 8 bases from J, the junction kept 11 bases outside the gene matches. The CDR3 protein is CASSHIDRGRGYTF. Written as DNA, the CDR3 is TGTGCCAGCAGTCATATAGACAGGGGTCGAGGCTACACCTTC.

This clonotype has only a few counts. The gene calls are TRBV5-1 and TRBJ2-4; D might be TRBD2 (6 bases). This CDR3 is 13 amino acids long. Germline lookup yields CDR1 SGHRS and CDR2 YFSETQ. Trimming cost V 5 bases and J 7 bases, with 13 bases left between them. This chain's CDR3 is CASRWEAGNIQYF. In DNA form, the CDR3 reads TGCGCCAGCAGGTGGGAGGCGGGGAACATTCAGTACTTC. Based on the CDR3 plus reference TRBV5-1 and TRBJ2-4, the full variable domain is KAGVTQTPRYLIKTRGQQVTLSCSPISGHRSVSWYQQTPGQGLQFLFEYFSETQRNKGNFPGRFSGRQFSNSRSEMNVSTLELGDSALYLCASRWEAGNIQYFGAGTRLSVL.

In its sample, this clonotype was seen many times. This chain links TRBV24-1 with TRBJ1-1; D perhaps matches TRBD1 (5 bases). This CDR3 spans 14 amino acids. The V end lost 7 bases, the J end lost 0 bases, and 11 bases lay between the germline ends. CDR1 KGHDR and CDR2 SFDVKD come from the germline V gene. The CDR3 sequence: CATRRTRMNTEAFF. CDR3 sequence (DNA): TGTGCCACCAGGAGGACACGAATGAACACTGAAGCTTTCTTT.

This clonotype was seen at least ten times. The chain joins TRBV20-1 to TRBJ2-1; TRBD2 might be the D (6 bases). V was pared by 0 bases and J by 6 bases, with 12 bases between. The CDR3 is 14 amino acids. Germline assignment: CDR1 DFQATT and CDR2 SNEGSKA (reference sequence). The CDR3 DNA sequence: TGCAGTGCTAGAGATAAGGCGGGGCTCAATGAGCAGTTCTTC. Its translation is CSARDKAGLNEQFF.

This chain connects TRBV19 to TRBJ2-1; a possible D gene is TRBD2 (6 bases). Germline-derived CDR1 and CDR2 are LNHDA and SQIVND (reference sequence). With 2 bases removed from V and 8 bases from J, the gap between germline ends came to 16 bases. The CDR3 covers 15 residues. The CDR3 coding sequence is TGTGCCAGTAGTATAAACGGGGGTAGGGGCGATGAGCAGTTCTTC. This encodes CASSINGGRGDEQFF.

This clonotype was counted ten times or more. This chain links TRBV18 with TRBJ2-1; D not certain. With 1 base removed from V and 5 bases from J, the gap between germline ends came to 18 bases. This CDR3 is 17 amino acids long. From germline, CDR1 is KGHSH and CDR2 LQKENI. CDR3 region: CASSPRARQEKNNEQFF. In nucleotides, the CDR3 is TGTGCCAGCTCACCACGCGCCAGGCAGGAGAAAAACAATGAGCAGTTCTTC.

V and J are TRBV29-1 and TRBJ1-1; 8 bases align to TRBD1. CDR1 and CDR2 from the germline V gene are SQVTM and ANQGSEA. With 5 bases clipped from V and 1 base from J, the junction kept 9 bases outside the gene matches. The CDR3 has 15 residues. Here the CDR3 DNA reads TGCAGCGTTCCGGACAGGGCCGGGGGGAACACTGAAGCTTTCTTT. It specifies CSVPDRAGGNTEAFF.

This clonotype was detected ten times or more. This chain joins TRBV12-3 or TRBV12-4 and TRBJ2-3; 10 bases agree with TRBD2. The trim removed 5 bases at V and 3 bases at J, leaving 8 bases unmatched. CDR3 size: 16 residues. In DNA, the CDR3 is TGTGCCAGCAGTAACCTGGGACTAGCGAGGACAGATACGCAGTATTTT. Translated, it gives CASSNLGLARTDTQYF.

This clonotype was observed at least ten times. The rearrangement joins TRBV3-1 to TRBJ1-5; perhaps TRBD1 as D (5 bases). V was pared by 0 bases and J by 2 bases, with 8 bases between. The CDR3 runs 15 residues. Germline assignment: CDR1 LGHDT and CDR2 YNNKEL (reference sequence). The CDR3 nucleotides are TGTGCCAGCAGCCAAGATGGGGCGGGCAATCAGCCCCAGCATTTT. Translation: CASSQDGAGNQPQHF. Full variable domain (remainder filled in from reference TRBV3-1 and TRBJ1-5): DTAVSQTPKYLVTQMGNDKSIKCEQNLGHDTMYWYKQDSKKFLKIMFSYNNKELIINETVPNRFSPKSPDKAHLNLHINSLELGDSAVYFCASSQDGAGNQPQHFGDGTRLSIL.

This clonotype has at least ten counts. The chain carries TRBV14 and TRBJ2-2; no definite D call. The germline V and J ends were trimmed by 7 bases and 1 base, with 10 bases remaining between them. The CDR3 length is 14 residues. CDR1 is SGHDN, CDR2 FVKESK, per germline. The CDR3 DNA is TGTGCCAGCACGGCCCCAGGGAACACCGGGGAGCTGTTTTTT. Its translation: CASTAPGNTGELFF.

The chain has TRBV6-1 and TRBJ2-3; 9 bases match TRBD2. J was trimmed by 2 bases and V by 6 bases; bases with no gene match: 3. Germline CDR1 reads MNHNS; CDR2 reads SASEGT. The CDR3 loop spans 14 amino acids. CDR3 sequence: CASRQRGDTDTQYF. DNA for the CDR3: TGTGCCAGCAGACAGCGGGGGGACACAGATACGCAGTATTTT.

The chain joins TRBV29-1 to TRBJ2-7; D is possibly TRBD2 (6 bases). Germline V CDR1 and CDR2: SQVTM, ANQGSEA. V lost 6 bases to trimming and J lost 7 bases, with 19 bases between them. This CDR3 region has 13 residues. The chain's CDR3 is CSVPVEAGYEQYF. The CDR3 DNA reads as TGCAGCGTCCCAGTAGAAGCGGGTTATGAGCAGTACTTC.

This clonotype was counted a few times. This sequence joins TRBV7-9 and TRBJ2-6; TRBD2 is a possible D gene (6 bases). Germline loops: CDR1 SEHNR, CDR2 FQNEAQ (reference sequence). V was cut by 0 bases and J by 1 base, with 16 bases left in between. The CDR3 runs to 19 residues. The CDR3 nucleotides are TGTGCCAGCAGCTTAGCGCGGGATTTCTCGGTTTCTGGGGCCAACGTCCTGACTTTC. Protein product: CASSLARDFSVSGANVLTF.